This entry lists 32 T cell receptor beta chains sequenced from one sample in a study of OX40 agonist ivuxolimab in advanced cancers. Libraries were prepared by immunoSEQ multiplex PCR; TCRdb keeps only in-frame clonotypes and omits some of them. The table lists around 20,000 clones, around 74% of them singletons, with more than 25% in the top ten. This specimen was CD4+ or CD8+ T cells sorted from blood, taken in a trial of the OX40 agonist ivuxolimab. The receptors were gathered from an adult with an advanced solid tumor such as melanoma, head and neck, liver or kidney cancer.

In its sample, this clone is medium-sized. This chain uses TRBV4-1 with TRBJ2-3; D gene unclear. Trimming took off 0 bases at V and 5 bases at J, with 6 bases between the two ends. The CDR3 spans 13 residues. CDR1 MGHRA and CDR2 YSYEKL come from the germline V gene. CDR3 loop: CASSQDEKDTQYF. The CDR3 DNA follows: TGCGCCAGCAGCCAAGATGAAAAAGATACGCAGTATTTT.

The chain recombines TRBV7-2 with TRBJ2-7; the D gene is possibly TRBD2 (6 bases). V was cut by 5 bases and J by 5 bases, with 13 bases left in between. The CDR3 loop spans 13 amino acids. The germline gives CDR1 SGHTA, CDR2 FQGNSA. The CDR3 is CASSMGLLDEQYF. CDR3 DNA sequence: TGTGCCAGCAGCATGGGACTCCTGGACGAGCAGTACTTC.

This rearrangement joins TRBV28 to TRBJ2-7; D could derive from TRBD1 or TRBD2 (5 bases each). The V gene lost 4 bases and the J gene lost 0 bases, with 22 bases spanning the gap. CDR3 length: 18 amino acids. The germline CDR1 and CDR2 sequences are MDHEN and SYDVKM. Here the CDR3 reads CASSSYLGRDPSSYEQYF. CDR3 in DNA: TGTGCCAGCAGTTCATACCTCGGTCGGGACCCCAGCTCCTACGAGCAGTACTTC.

This chain links TRBV4-1 with TRBJ2-1, with TRBD2 matching over 9 bases. Germline values: CDR1 MGHRA, CDR2 YSYEKL. The V segment lost 0 bases and the J segment 9 bases; nucleotides outside the gene matches: 6. This CDR3 has 15 amino acids. Written as DNA, the CDR3 is TGCGCCAGCAGCCAAGAAATAATAGCGGGAGTTGAGCAGTTCTTC. Translation gives CASSQEIIAGVEQFF.

The CDR3 region is CASSPPGTRSIDTQYF. The CDR3 DNA reads TGTGCCAGCTCACCGCCCGGGACTAGATCAATAGATACGCAGTATTTT. V usage is TRBV18 and J usage is TRBJ2-3; the match to TRBD2 covers 8 bases. Germline CDR1 KGHSH, CDR2 LQKENI. The junction had 10 bases not matched to a gene; V was cut back by 3 bases and J by 5 bases. CDR3 length: 16 amino acids.

The chain carries TRBV4-3 and TRBJ2-3; 9 bases agree with TRBD1. Per the germline V gene, CDR1 is LGHNA and CDR2 is YSLEER. The CDR3 is 15 amino acids. V was clipped by 4 bases and J by 1 base; unmatched bases: 3. The CDR3: CASSPQGARTDTQYF. The CDR3 DNA reads as TGCGCCAGCAGCCCACAGGGGGCTCGCACAGATACGCAGTATTTT.

This chain uses TRBV2 with TRBJ2-7, with D maybe TRBD1 (5 bases). Germline lookup yields CDR1 SNHLY and CDR2 FYNNEI. V lost 7 bases and J lost 2, with 21 bases in between. This CDR3 spans 16 amino acids. CDR3 region: CASTPSTVTFTYEQYF. In DNA, the CDR3 is TGTGCCAGCACCCCCTCGACAGTAACCTTTACCTACGAGCAGTACTTC.

V gene TRBV9 combines with J gene TRBJ2-1; D is possibly TRBD1 (6 bases). V was clipped by 3 bases and J by 0 bases, with 10 bases between them. CDR3 length: 15 amino acids. CDR1 and CDR2 from the germline V gene are SGDLS and YYNGEE. DNA for the CDR3: TGTGCCAGCAGCGCTGGGGGCTCCTCCTACAATGAGCAGTTCTTC. This encodes CASSAGGSSYNEQFF.

This clone was observed once. The CDR3 protein is CAISGPDSYNEQFF. As DNA, the CDR3 is TGTGCCATCAGTGGGCCGGACAGCTACAATGAGCAGTTCTTC. The rearrangement links TRBV10-3 to TRBJ2-1; D is perhaps TRBD1 (6 bases). Per germline, CDR1 ENHRY and CDR2 SYGVKD. Trimming removed 4 bases at V and 3 bases at J, with 10 bases between. The CDR3 length is 14 residues.

This chain joins TRBV2 and TRBJ1-3; the match to TRBD1 covers 8 bases. After removal of 6 bases from V and 4 bases from J, the junction contained 8 bases not matched to a gene. The germline CDR1 and CDR2 sequences are SNHLY and FYNNEI. The CDR3 runs to 15 residues. The CDR3 DNA sequence: TGTGCCAGCAGAAGCGGACAGGGTCGGGGAAACACCATATATTTT. Amino acid sequence: CASRSGQGRGNTIYF.

The gene calls are TRBV2 and TRBJ2-7; D gene ambiguous. V was shortened by 5 bases and J by 1 base, with 12 bases between the two germline ends. Germline lookup yields CDR1 SNHLY and CDR2 FYNNEI. The CDR3 has 14 residues. The CDR3 DNA is TGTGCCAGCAGTTACGGTCCTACGTCCTACGAGCAGTACTTC. Translation gives CASSYGPTSYEQYF.

This clone has just a few counts. The chain couples TRBV28 to TRBJ2-1; D uncertain. The V gene's germline CDR1 is MDHEN and CDR2 SYDVKM. The V gene lost 2 bases and the J gene lost 8 bases, with 13 bases spanning the gap. This CDR3 contains 14 residues. For the CDR3, the DNA is TGTGCCAGCAGTTTAGAGGCCCGAGGCGATGAGCAGTTCTTC. This codes for CASSLEARGDEQFF.

V gene TRBV7-2 combines with J gene TRBJ2-3; 8 nucleotides agree with TRBD2. J gave up 5 bases and V 5 bases, and 15 bases lay outside the gene matches. The CDR3 length is 17 residues. Germline lookup yields CDR1 SGHTA and CDR2 FQGNSA. The CDR3 DNA is TGTGCCAGCAGCCCCAGACTAGCGACGGGTTGGGGAGATACGCAGTATTTT. This codes for CASSPRLATGWGDTQYF.

The V call is TRBV28, the J call TRBJ2-6; D is unresolved. The CDR3 spans 15 residues. With 8 bases removed from V and 0 bases from J, the gap between germline ends came to 11 bases. Germline lookup yields CDR1 MDHEN and CDR2 SYDVKM. CDR3 sequence: CASPQSCSGANVLTF. The DNA of the CDR3 is TGTGCCAGCCCTCAGTCCTGCTCTGGGGCCAACGTCCTGACTTTC.

The chain is built from TRBV27 and TRBJ2-3; 8 bases match TRBD2. The CDR3 is 16 residues long. V shed 5 bases and J 2 bases; nucleotides not matched to a gene: 9. The V gene's germline CDR1 is MNHEY and CDR2 SMNVEV (reference sequence). The CDR3 loop is CASSPSAGDATDTQYF. In DNA, the CDR3 is TGTGCCAGCAGTCCCTCAGCGGGAGACGCCACAGATACGCAGTATTTT.

The chain has TRBV5-4 and TRBJ2-1; D is possibly TRBD1 (6 bases). The ends were cut back, 5 bases at V and 3 bases at J, with 9 bases in the middle. The CDR3 runs 13 residues. In germline, CDR1 is SGHNT, CDR2 YYREEE (reference sequence). The CDR3 spells CASRLDSYNEQFF. CDR3 DNA: TGTGCCAGCAGGCTGGACAGCTACAATGAGCAGTTCTTC.

V is TRBV7-9 and J is TRBJ2-7; tentative D call: TRBD2 (6 bases). This CDR3 has 15 amino acids. CDR1 is SEHNR and CDR2 is FQNEAQ in the germline V gene (reference sequence). V lost 1 base, J lost 0 bases, and 10 bases lay in between. The CDR3 loop reads CASSLGGLHSYEQYF. In nucleotides, the CDR3 is TGTGCCAGCAGCTTAGGGGGACTGCACTCCTACGAGCAGTACTTC.

The rearrangement joins TRBV9 to TRBJ1-2, with 7 nucleotides matching TRBD1. J was trimmed by 4 bases and V by 0 bases; bases with no gene match: 9. Per the germline V gene, CDR1 is SGDLS and CDR2 is YYNGEE. The CDR3 is 16 residues long. For the CDR3, the DNA is TGTGCCAGCAGCGTAGGACCGTCGACAGGGATCTATGGCTACACCTTC. This codes for CASSVGPSTGIYGYTF.

This chain connects TRBV12-1 to TRBJ1-5; the DNA was not used to check the table's D call, TRBD1. TRBV12-1 is marked as a pseudogene. The CDR3 runs to 17 residues. CDR3 sequence: CASSPITGTLSNQPQHF. The CDR3, as DNA: TGTGCCAGCAGCCCCATTACAGGGACACTTAGCAATCAGCCCCAGCATTTT.

This clone appeared once. V and J are TRBV28 and TRBJ1-4; 8 nucleotides match TRBD1. This CDR3 has 16 residues. V trimming: 1 base; J trimming: 8 bases; junction bases outside the gene matches: 9. In germline, CDR1 is MDHEN, CDR2 SYDVKM. CDR3 in DNA: TGTGCCAGCAGTTTATCTTACAGGGGGGATATGGAAAAACTGTTTTTT. It codes for CASSLSYRGDMEKLFF.

This clone has a handful of counts. The rearrangement links TRBV28 to TRBJ2-5; no reliable D call. This CDR3 is 15 amino acids long. Trimming left V 6 bases short and J 4 bases short, with 18 bases between. Germline lookup yields CDR1 MDHEN and CDR2 SYDVKM. CDR3 nucleotide sequence: TGTGCCAGCAGCCATACCTTCACGGAGACAGAGACCCAGTACTTC. Translated: CASSHTFTETETQYF.

Relative to its sample, this clone is medium-sized. The same CDR3 also results from other DNA sequences found in this sample. This chain joins TRBV7-9 and TRBJ1-2, with D unresolved. The CDR3 consists of 16 residues. Germline-derived CDR1 and CDR2 are SEHNR and FQNEAQ (reference sequence). V shed 4 bases and J shed 5 bases, with 20 bases lying between them. This chain's CDR3 is CASSSPVLSDMYGYTF. CDR3 DNA sequence: TGTGCCAGCAGCTCCCCGGTGTTGAGCGATATGTATGGCTACACCTTC.

V usage is TRBV7-8 and J usage is TRBJ2-5, with 10 positions matching TRBD2. Germline V lookup: CDR1 SGHVS, CDR2 FQNEAQ. The J segment lost 4 bases and the V segment lost 4 bases, leaving 9 bases of the junction unmatched. This CDR3 has 16 amino acids. CDR3 bases: TGTGCCAGCAGCTCCGCCGGGACTAGCGTTGCAGAGACCCAGTACTTC. The encoded protein is CASSSAGTSVAETQYF. Supplemented by reference TRBV7-8 and TRBJ2-5, the full variable domain reads GAGVSQSPRYKVAKRGQDVALRCDPISGHVSLFWYQQALGQGPEFLTYFQNEAQLDKSGLPSDRFFAERPEGSVSTLKIQRTQQEDSAVYLCASSSAGTSVAETQYFGPGTRLLVL.

The chain carries TRBV9 and TRBJ1-5, with 9 positions matching TRBD1. This CDR3 region has 14 residues. Germline V gives CDR1 SGDLS, CDR2 YYNGEE. V shed 3 bases and J 6 bases; nucleotides not matched to a gene: 4. The CDR3 DNA reads as TGTGCCAGCAGCGGGGGACAGGGTGGTCAGCCCCAGCATTTT. This translates into CASSGGQGGQPQHF.

This sequence joins TRBV28 and TRBJ2-1; D gene uncertain. Per the germline V gene, CDR1 is MDHEN and CDR2 is SYDVKM. This CDR3 has 17 amino acids. Trimming left V 4 bases short and J 8 bases short, with 24 bases between. DNA of the CDR3: TGTGCCAGCAGTTATTCCCTGGACCACTCTTCCCGGGATGAGCAGTTCTTC. Translation gives CASSYSLDHSSRDEQFF.

The CDR3 bases are TGTGCCAGCAGTCCGGGACTAGCGGGTTACGAGCAGTACTTC. Protein product: CASSPGLAGYEQYF. This chain uses TRBV6-5 with TRBJ2-7; 12 bases are shared with TRBD2. The germline gives CDR1 MNHEY, CDR2 SVGAGI. The CDR3 extends over 14 amino acids. V lost 5 bases, J lost 4 bases, and 3 bases stayed unmatched.

The V gene is TRBV4-2, the J gene TRBJ1-6; TRBD1 aligns across 7 bases. CDR3 length equals 16 residues. The junction had 6 bases not matched to a gene; V was cut back by 0 bases and J by 7 bases. Germline CDR1 reads LGHNA; CDR2 reads YNFKEQ. For the CDR3, the DNA is TGTGCCAGCAGCCAAGAGCGGGACAGCCTAAATTCACCCCTCCACTTT. Its translation: CASSQERDSLNSPLHF.

The chain employs TRBV9 and TRBJ2-3; 7 bases agree with TRBD2. Looked up from germline, CDR1 is SGDLS and CDR2 is YYNGEE. Trimming at V came to 6 bases and at J to 3 bases, leaving 7 bases not matched to a gene. The CDR3 spans 14 residues. DNA of the CDR3: TGTGCCAGCAATGCGGGAGTTGGGACAGATACGCAGTATTTT. Residues: CASNAGVGTDTQYF.

The V gene is TRBV29-1, the J gene TRBJ2-1; no clear D gene. Deletions cut 0 bases from V and 3 bases from J, with 9 bases between. This CDR3 is built from 14 residues. Germline CDR1 is SQVTM and CDR2 is ANQGSEA. CDR3 DNA: TGCAGCGTTGAAGAGGAGATTAACTACAATGAGCAGTTCTTC. Encoded protein: CSVEEEINYNEQFF.

V gene TRBV7-9 combines with J gene TRBJ2-5, with D possibly matching TRBD1 (6 bases). The CDR3 is made up of 16 amino acids. The germline CDR1 and CDR2 sequences are SEHNR and FQNEAQ (reference sequence). V was trimmed by 5 bases and J by 0 bases, leaving 16 bases between them. CDR3 loop: CASSPGYRDNQETQYF. The CDR3 DNA reads TGTGCCAGCAGCCCTGGTTACAGGGACAACCAAGAGACCCAGTACTTC. Drawing the rest from reference TRBV7-9 and TRBJ2-5, the complete variable domain is DTGVSQNPRHKITKRGQNVTFRCDPISEHNRLYWYRQTLGQGPEFLTYFQNEAQLEKSRLLSDRFSAERPKGSFSTLEIQRTEQGDSAMYLCASSPGYRDNQETQYFGPGTRLLVL.

J is TRBJ1-2 and V is TRBV2; unclear D gene. The length of the CDR3 is 11 residues. V gave up 7 bases and J gave up 2 bases, with 5 bases separating them. Germline V lookup: CDR1 SNHLY, CDR2 FYNNEI. CDR3 sequence: CASNDNYGYTF. In DNA, the CDR3 is TGTGCCAGCAACGACAACTATGGCTACACCTTC.

This rearrangement joins TRBV9 to TRBJ2-7; 7 bases map to TRBD2. This CDR3 spans 15 amino acids. Looked up from germline, CDR1 is SGDLS and CDR2 is YYNGEE. V shed 0 bases and J 0 bases; nucleotides not matched to a gene: 3. The CDR3 loop is CASSVEAGLSYEQYF. The CDR3 nucleotides are TGTGCCAGCAGCGTAGAAGCGGGGCTCTCCTACGAGCAGTACTTC.